The clone carrying this T cell receptor beta chain was observed many times. Its antigen is undetermined. Through Arm-PCR of CDR3 regions and iRepertoire HTBI primers, TCR beta libraries were built. TCRdb re-derived calls from the multiplex PCR reads in MiXCR, one entry per CDR3 protein. The table lists some 370,000 distinct CDR3 sequences, roughly 24% of them singletons. The sample comes from a study of regulatory T cells in long-lasting Graves disease. Study-wide background: Over 5 years on antithyroid drugs plus positive TSH receptor antibodies marked Graves' disease as persistent.

V lost 0 bases, J lost 4 bases, and 4 bases stayed unmatched. CDR3 length: 15 amino acids. Germline loops: CDR1 SGHRS, CDR2 YFSETQ. The time point denotes: persistent/refractory GD, antithyroid drugs over 5 years with positive TRAb. TCR sequences were obtained from RNA taken from PBMCs. Graves' disease diagnosis followed American Thyroid Association guidelines. Study conclusions and caveats: Newly diagnosed patients had higher TCR diversity than persistent Graves' patients did.

The material was peripheral blood mononuclear cells (PBMCs), obtained when the disease was refractory, from a patient treated with antithyroid drugs. This clonotype was sampled from a woman aged 35 to 49 with Graves disease. This chain uses TRBV5-1 with TRBJ1-5, with 7 bases matching TRBD1. The CDR3, as DNA: TGCGCCAGCAGCTTGGGGACAGGCGTAAATCAGCCCCAGCATTTT. Translated: CASSLGTGVNQPQHF.